The 21 T cell receptor beta chains presented below share a single source sample, sequenced in a study of Graves' ophthalmopathy and Graves' hyperthyroidism. Using RNA transcripts, the TCR beta CDR3 regions were amplified. HTBI-primed first-round RT-PCR preceded second-round multiplex PCR. MiXCR, run by TCRdb on the multiplex PCR reads, gives a single entry per CDR3 protein. This table holds 240,000 or so distinct CDR3 sequences, about 46% found once. The sequencing input was peripheral blood. The receptors originated from an adult man with Graves' ophthalmopathy.

The chain carries TRBV4-1 and TRBJ2-7, with 8 nucleotides matching TRBD1. J lost 0 bases, V lost 8 bases, and 6 bases had no gene match. Germline V gene sequence: CDR1 MGHRA, CDR2 YSYEKL. CDR3 length equals 14 residues. Written as DNA, the CDR3 is TGCGCCAGCTCCGGGACAGGCATCTCCTACGAGCAGTACTTC. Translated, it gives CASSGTGISYEQYF.

This clonotype was detected only a few times. The chain uses TRBV6-5 and TRBJ2-5; tentative D call: TRBD1 (6 bases). Trimming took off 4 bases at V and 9 bases at J, with 21 bases between the two ends. Germline values: CDR1 MNHEY, CDR2 SVGAGI. The CDR3 is 15 amino acids. This CDR3 reads CASSSGQTGFAAQYF. CDR3 DNA: TGTGCCAGCAGTTCGGGCCAGACAGGTTTTGCGGCCCAGTACTTC.

Only a few counts were recorded for this clonotype. The chain carries TRBV10-1 and TRBJ2-2; D gene ambiguous. This CDR3 spans 14 amino acids. Germline CDR1 reads WNHNN; CDR2 reads SYGVQD (reference sequence). Trimming removed 3 bases at V and 5 bases at J, with 10 bases between. The CDR3 DNA reads TGCGCCAGCAGTGACCACTATTTAACCGGGGAGCTGTTTTTT. Amino acid sequence: CASSDHYLTGELFF.

The rearrangement uses TRBV12-3 or TRBV12-4 and TRBJ2-7, with TRBD2 matching over 9 bases. The junction had 13 bases not matched to a gene; V was cut back by 7 bases and J by 9 bases. This CDR3 is built from 14 residues. CDR3 nucleotides: TGTGCCAGCAACCGAGCGGGGGGTTCAGGCGGGCAGTACTTC. This gives the protein CASNRAGGSGGQYF.

Concerning this clonotype itself: A much larger clone differs by one base, so this may be a read error. The chain is built from TRBV7-9 and TRBJ2-2, with D perhaps assigned TRBD1 or TRBD2 (5 bases each). The V gene's germline CDR1 is SEHNR and CDR2 FQNEAQ (reference sequence). V was cut by 5 bases and J by 5 bases, with 18 bases left in between. The CDR3 extends over 16 amino acids. CDR3 protein: CASSDPRDGQTGELFF. CDR3 nucleotide sequence: TGTGCCAGCAGCGACCCCAGGGACGGGCAGACCGGGGAGCTGTTTTTT.

The V gene is TRBV3-1, the J gene TRBJ1-2; no clear D gene. This CDR3 region has 14 residues. The V gene lost 2 bases and the J gene lost 8 bases, with 15 bases spanning the gap. Germline loops: CDR1 LGHDT, CDR2 YNNKEL (reference sequence). This chain's CDR3 is CASSQRDGQRGYTF. CDR3 DNA: TGTGCCAGCAGCCAACGAGACGGGCAGAGGGGCTACACCTTC.

This clonotype has only a few counts. The chain couples TRBV24-1 to TRBJ1-2; no definite D call. The CDR3 is 15 residues long. CDR1 is KGHDR and CDR2 is SFDVKD in the germline V gene. The ends were cut back, 3 bases at V and 0 bases at J, with 10 bases in the middle. The CDR3 is CATSDQTTPNYGYTF. CDR3 in DNA: TGTGCCACCAGTGATCAGACAACGCCTAACTATGGCTACACCTTC.

The genes are TRBV10-2 and TRBJ2-5; 8 bases are a match to TRBD1. J was trimmed by 5 bases and V by 6 bases; bases with no gene match: 8. This CDR3 region has 14 residues. The V gene's germline CDR1 is WSHSY and CDR2 SAAADI. For the CDR3, the DNA is TGCGCCAGCAGGACAGGGGACACCGGGGAGACCCAGTACTTC. This translates into CASRTGDTGETQYF.

This clonotype was counted a few times. CDR3 residues: CASSLTTGARETQYF. DNA for the CDR3: TGTGCCAGCAGCTTGACCACAGGGGCGCGAGAGACCCAGTACTTC. The chain is built from TRBV5-6 and TRBJ2-5; 7 nucleotides line up with TRBD1. CDR3 size: 15 residues. Trimming cost V 1 base and J 4 bases; bases outside gene matches: 7. The germline V gene has CDR1 SGHDT and CDR2 YYEEEE.

The chain uses TRBV7-6 and TRBJ2-7, with D perhaps matching TRBD2 (5 bases). The CDR3 covers 15 residues. V dropped 1 base and J dropped 6 bases, with 16 bases sitting between them. The germline V gene has CDR1 SGHVS and CDR2 FNYEAQ. The DNA of the CDR3 is TGTGCCAGCAGCTTAGGGGGAGCCTCGGGCCTCGAGCAGTACTTC. This codes for CASSLGGASGLEQYF.

The chain joins TRBV7-9 to TRBJ2-2; D ambiguous. The CDR3 consists of 15 residues. Germline V gene data show CDR1 as SEHNR and CDR2 as FQNEAQ (reference sequence). Between the trimmed V and J ends, which lost 2 bases and 6 bases, there was a span of 13 bases. The CDR3 loop is CASSLLGQLAGELFF. Here the CDR3 DNA reads TGTGCCAGCAGCTTATTGGGCCAGCTGGCCGGGGAGCTGTTTTTT.

The rearrangement links TRBV12-3 or TRBV12-4 to TRBJ1-2; 8 bases match TRBD1. The V segment lost 5 bases and the J segment 3 bases; nucleotides outside the gene matches: 5. The CDR3 consists of 14 residues. The CDR3 loop reads CASSLTTGDYGYTF. Here the CDR3 DNA reads TGTGCCAGCAGTCTGACGACAGGGGACTATGGCTACACCTTC.

This clonotype showed up just a few times. This sequence joins TRBV15 and TRBJ1-1; unclear D gene. Germline CDR1 reads LNHNV; CDR2 reads YYDKDF (reference sequence). With 1 base removed from V and 3 bases from J, the gap between germline ends came to 3 bases. The CDR3 is made up of 12 amino acids. The CDR3 sequence: CATSRGYTEAFF. The CDR3 nucleotides read TGTGCCACCAGCAGAGGGTACACTGAAGCTTTCTTT.

This clonotype was detected only a few times. The chain combines TRBV10-2 with TRBJ2-2, with D tentatively TRBD1 or TRBD2 (6 bases each). The length of the CDR3 is 13 residues. V lost 3 bases, J lost 9 bases, and 11 bases lay in between. Germline V CDR1 and CDR2: WSHSY, SAAADI. This CDR3 reads CASSDQGTWELFF. Here the CDR3 DNA reads TGCGCCAGCAGTGACCAGGGGACTTGGGAGCTGTTTTTT.

This sequence joins TRBV14 and TRBJ1-4; D gene ambiguous. This CDR3 is 16 amino acids long. V was cut by 0 bases and J by 5 bases, with 13 bases left in between. Per germline, CDR1 SGHDN and CDR2 FVKESK. Here the CDR3 reads CASSQDLQDRNEKLFF. In DNA, the CDR3 is TGTGCCAGCAGCCAAGATTTGCAGGATCGGAATGAAAAACTGTTTTTT.

This clonotype turned up a few times. The chain combines TRBV6-2 or TRBV6-3 with TRBJ1-2; 8 bases line up with TRBD1. Germline CDR1 is MNHEY and CDR2 is SVGEGT. Germline trimming cut 0 bases from V and 8 bases from J; bases unmatched to any gene: 11. The CDR3 is made up of 16 amino acids. CDR3 bases: TGTGCCAGCAGTTACTCGCTAGCACAGGGGGTGGTCGGCTACACCTTC. It is translated as CASSYSLAQGVVGYTF.

The CDR3 nucleotides are TGTGCCAGCAGCTTGACAGGGGCCGGCTATGGCTACACCTTC. This codes for CASSLTGAGYGYTF. The chain is built from TRBV7-3 and TRBJ1-2; TRBD1 matches 8 bases. V lost 3 bases and J lost 4; bases outside the gene matches: 4. The germline V gene has CDR1 SGHTA and CDR2 FQGTGA. The CDR3 has 14 amino acids.

The rearrangement joins TRBV28 to TRBJ1-6; 8 bases match TRBD1. Germline V gene data show CDR1 as MDHEN and CDR2 as SYDVKM. Trimming removed 6 bases from V and 14 bases from J; junction bases left unmatched: 3. The CDR3 spans 11 residues. The CDR3 is CASSLQGALHF. In DNA, the CDR3 is TGTGCCAGCAGCTTACAGGGGGCCCTCCACTTT. The full variable domain, completed using reference TRBV28 and TRBJ1-6, is DVKVTQSSRYLVKRTGEKVFLECVQDMDHENMFWYRQDPGLGLRLIYFSYDVKMKEKGDIPEGYSVSREKKERFSLILESASTNQTSMYLCASSLQGALHFGNGTRLTVT.

In regard to this clonotype: One end of the junction does not line up with germline, which may come from a read error. The chain carries TRBV7-3 and TRBJ2-7; D unclear. The CDR3 length is 15 residues. Germline-derived CDR1 and CDR2 are SGHTA and FQGTGA. The chain's CDR3 is CASSQSPVVKSNQYF. In DNA form, the CDR3 reads TGCGCCAGCAGCCAGAGCCCGGTAGTCAAGAGTAACCAGTACTTC.

This sequence joins TRBV7-8 and TRBJ2-5; 10 bases line up with TRBD1. V gave up 7 bases and J gave up 2 bases; unmatched junction bases: 10. The CDR3 loop spans 16 amino acids. CDR1 and CDR2 from the germline V gene are SGHVS and FQNEAQ. CDR3 DNA sequence: TGTGCCAGCACCCCCGGGACAGGGGCCGTGCAAGAGACCCAGTACTTC. This sequence encodes CASTPGTGAVQETQYF.

J is TRBJ1-1 and V is TRBV5-1; no firm D call. Germline V gene sequence: CDR1 SGHRS, CDR2 YFSETQ. Trimming cost V 4 bases and J 1 base, with 14 bases left between them. This CDR3 contains 15 residues. CDR3 protein: CASSPGPGRNTEAFF. Written as DNA, the CDR3 is TGCGCCAGCAGCCCCGGCCCGGGGAGGAACACTGAAGCTTTCTTT.